This entry concerns a single T cell receptor beta chain. cDNA came from around 0.5 to 1 ug RNA primed by random hexamers. TCRdb reprocessed the immunoSEQ multiplex PCR reads via MiXCR and lists one record per CDR3 protein. This sample has around 230,000 distinct CDR3 sequences, with roughly 96% found just once. The CDR3 extends over 13 amino acids. V was cut by 3 bases and J by 7 bases, with 9 bases left in between. The germline V gene has CDR1 SGHTA and CDR2 FQGTGA. These data belong to a study of CD8 T cells in Susac syndrome. The chain links TRBV7-3 to TRBJ2-2; D is undetermined. The receptor comes from a human donor with multiple sclerosis. The source material was CD4+ T cells from PBMCs. For the CDR3, the DNA is TGTGCCAGCAGCTTTACAGCAAACGGGGAGCTGTTTTTT. Its translation: CASSFTANGELFF.